This T cell receptor beta chain was observed in a study of T cells in Graves' hyperthyroidism and ophthalmopathy. Overall study context: The authors collected peripheral blood at initial diagnosis, before any treatment. General study points: Most thyroid clonotypes with frequency above 0.001 were detected in blood.

TCR beta CDR3 regions were amplified from RNA. The primer set for the first-round RT-PCR of the TCR CDR3 was HTBI. One entry per CDR3 protein results from TCRdb running MiXCR on the multiplex PCR reads. The sample shows roughly 580,000 distinct CDR3 sequences, 11% to 15% of them seen only once. This clonotype was picked up many times. Its target is not known. Any symptoms of ophthalmopathy came after the first hyperthyroidism diagnosis, from which the blood sample dates. The PBMCs were sourced from fresh peripheral blood (about 10 ml). The length of the CDR3 is 14 residues. Trimming cost V 4 bases and J 7 bases, with 11 bases left between them. Germline assignment: CDR1 LNHNV and CDR2 YYDKDF (reference sequence).

The specimen was blood. The receptor comes from a woman aged 25-40 years with Graves' hyperthyroidism that later progressed to Graves' ophthalmopathy. The chain combines TRBV15 with TRBJ1-6; possible D gene TRBD1, 6 bases. Here the CDR3 DNA reads TGTGCCACCAGCATCGGCCAGGGGAATTCACCCCTCCACTTT. This gives the protein CATSIGQGNSPLHF.